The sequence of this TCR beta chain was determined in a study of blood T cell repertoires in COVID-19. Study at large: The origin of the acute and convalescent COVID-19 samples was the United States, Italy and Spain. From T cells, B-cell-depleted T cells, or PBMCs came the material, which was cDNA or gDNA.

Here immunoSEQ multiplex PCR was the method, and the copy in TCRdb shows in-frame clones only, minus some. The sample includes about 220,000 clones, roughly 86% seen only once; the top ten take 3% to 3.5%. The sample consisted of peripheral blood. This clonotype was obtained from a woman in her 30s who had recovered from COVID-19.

CDR3 bases: TGTGCCAGCAGTGAAGAGGGACTAGCGTTCTCCGCTACCAAGAGCGATGGGCGGGCAGATACGCAGTATTTT. It encodes CASSEEGLAFSATKSDGRADTQYF. This chain uses TRBV6-1 with TRBJ2-3, with 10 bases aligning to TRBD2. Germline values: CDR1 MNHNS, CDR2 SASEGT. Trimming cost V 1 base and J 4 bases; bases outside gene matches: 29. The CDR3 contains 24 residues.